One sample yielded the 3 T cell receptor beta chains listed below, sequenced in a study of T cell changes during pregnancy in multiple sclerosis. The repertoire was sequenced with immunoSEQ multiplex PCR; TCRdb's copy has only in-frame clones and lacks some. Of about 73,000 clones listed, 90% are singletons. This material consisted of peripheral blood, taken after pregnancy. Receptors originate from a female donor in good health, enrolled as a control in a pregnancy study.

The chain links TRBV27 to TRBJ2-3; D is ambiguous. The CDR3 length is 13 residues. Trimming removed 0 bases from V and 6 bases from J, with 7 bases in between. In germline, CDR1 is MNHEY, CDR2 SMNVEV (reference sequence). CDR3 region: CASSLSRVDTQYF. The CDR3 DNA sequence: TGTGCCAGCAGTTTATCGCGTGTTGATACGCAGTATTTT.

The gene calls are TRBV7-2 and TRBJ1-2, with D possibly TRBD1 on 5 matching bases. Trimming stripped 1 base from V and 8 bases from J, with 20 bases between. Per the germline V gene, CDR1 is SGHTA and CDR2 is FQGNSA. The CDR3 length is 16 residues. CDR3 coding DNA: TGTGCCAGCAGCTTAGATCCCAACGGGGGGGGAGGCGGCTACACCTTC. Protein sequence: CASSLDPNGGGGGYTF.

This sequence joins TRBV5-4 and TRBJ2-7, with 9 bases fitting TRBD2. Germline trimming cut 1 base from V and 7 bases from J; bases unmatched to any gene: 9. Per germline, CDR1 SGHNT and CDR2 YYREEE (reference sequence). The CDR3 length is 15 residues. This CDR3 is CASSLRREGPKEQYF. The CDR3 DNA sequence: TGTGCCAGCAGCTTGAGGCGGGAGGGCCCGAAGGAGCAGTACTTC.